The clone carrying this T cell receptor beta chain was seen at least ten times. Its specificity is not known. Library preparation for TCR beta used quantitative 5'-RACE with molecular barcodes. In TCRdb, the 5' RACE reads were re-called with MiXCR into one record per CDR3 protein. The data show a few hundred thousand distinct CDR3 sequences, roughly a tenth seen once. This CDR3 is 18 amino acids long. Germline V gives CDR1 KGHDR, CDR2 SFDVKD. Trimming cost V 1 base and J 5 bases; bases outside gene matches: 12. The data derive from a study of CD8 T cells in ankylosing spondylitis. Findings and caveats of the study: Earlier literature documents some of the motif variants in reactive arthritis synovial fluid and blood. As for the disease-linked clones, they showed a CD8+ phenotype and occurred at relatively low frequencies in peripheral blood. Reportedly, disease-linked clones are significantly enriched in ankylosing spondylitis patients' matched synovial fluid.

This receptor was obtained from a male donor with ankylosing spondylitis or in good health (not recorded which). Sequencing was performed on blood, either unsorted or a sorted T cell fraction (not recorded which). The chain combines TRBV24-1 with TRBJ2-1; TRBD2 matches 8 bases. The CDR3 DNA sequence: TGTGCCACCAGTGATTTTGGGGGGCGGGGGGCCTATAACAATGAGCAGTTCTTC. Its translation: CATSDFGGRGAYNNEQFF.